What follows are 27 T cell receptor beta chains derived from one specimen sequenced in a study of OX40 agonist ivuxolimab in advanced cancers. Method: immunoSEQ multiplex PCR; TCRdb's copy keeps in-frame clones and lacks some. This sample yields about 19,000 clones, of which around nine tenths are seen a single time; around half belongs to the top ten. The sequenced sample was CD4+ or CD8+ T cells sorted from blood, obtained in a trial of the OX40 agonist ivuxolimab. These receptor sequences come from an adult with an advanced solid tumor such as melanoma, head and neck, liver or kidney cancer.

This chain links TRBV29-1 with TRBJ2-7; D remains unclear. CDR1 is SQVTM, CDR2 ANQGSEA, per germline. CDR3 length: 10 amino acids. With 6 bases removed from V and 9 bases from J, the gap between germline ends came to 12 bases. The DNA for the CDR3 is TGCAGCGTAGGCTTGGGCAGGCAGTACTTC. Its translation: CSVGLGRQYF.

Only one count was recorded for this clone. The rearrangement uses TRBV5-4 and TRBJ2-7, with D perhaps given as TRBD1 or TRBD2 (5 bases each). CDR1 and CDR2 (germline): SGHNT, YYREEE (reference sequence). This CDR3 is built from 15 residues. Trimming removed 4 bases at V and 7 bases at J, with 21 bases between. The CDR3 bases are TGTGCCAGCAGCCGACAACTAGGCAGGGTGGAAGAGCAGTACTTC. This sequence encodes CASSRQLGRVEEQYF.

The rearrangement uses TRBV19 and TRBJ2-7; 9 bases align to TRBD2. The CDR3 sequence is 15 residues long. The V gene end was trimmed by 3 bases and the J gene end by 3 bases; junction bases not matched to a gene: 6. The germline V gene encodes CDR1 LNHDA and CDR2 SQIVND (reference sequence). The DNA for the CDR3 is TGTGCCAGTAGTATGATTAGCGGGAGTTTCTACGAGCAGTACTTC. Residues: CASSMISGSFYEQYF.

By sample share, this clone is medium-sized. This chain uses TRBV5-1 with TRBJ2-1; D is possibly TRBD1 or TRBD2 (5 bases each). V was shortened by 4 bases and J by 3 bases, with 14 bases between the two germline ends. CDR1 and CDR2 from the germline V gene are SGHRS and YFSETQ. The CDR3 is made up of 15 amino acids. The CDR3 sequence is CASSGTSNDYNEQFF. The DNA for the CDR3 is TGCGCCAGCAGCGGGACCTCGAACGACTACAATGAGCAGTTCTTC.

This clone has a single count. The CDR3: CASSSGLETYEQYF. For the CDR3, the DNA is TGTGCCAGCAGCTCCGGGCTAGAGACCTACGAGCAGTACTTC. The chain links TRBV7-2 to TRBJ2-7; D unclear. Germline CDR1 is SGHTA and CDR2 is FQGNSA. The CDR3 has 14 residues. Trimming left V 4 bases short and J 2 bases short, with 12 bases between.

The J gene is TRBJ1-1, the V gene TRBV25-1; weak D call: TRBD1 (6 bases). This CDR3 is 15 amino acids long. The germline CDR1 and CDR2 sequences are MGHDK and SYGVNS. V was shortened by 3 bases and J by 3 bases, with 14 bases between the two germline ends. The CDR3 sequence: CASSDPVQGYTEAFF. The CDR3 DNA sequence: TGTGCCAGCAGTGACCCTGTACAGGGTTACACTGAAGCTTTCTTT.

The rearrangement links TRBV11-3 to TRBJ2-5, with unresolved D. The DNA end favors TRBJ2-7, so the J call may be wrong. The germline CDR1 and CDR2 sequences are SGHNT and YENEEA. There are 17 residues in the CDR3. CDR3 in amino acids: CASSLFERKVGFYEQYF. Here the CDR3 DNA reads TGTGCCAGCAGCTTATTCGAGAGGAAGGTCGGGTTTTACGAGCAGTACTTC.

This sequence joins TRBV9 and TRBJ2-1; D could derive from TRBD1 or TRBD2 (7 bases each). V was pared by 3 bases and J by 0 bases, with 10 bases between. The germline CDR1 and CDR2 sequences are SGDLS and YYNGEE. The CDR3 runs to 15 residues. The CDR3 nucleotides are TGTGCCAGCAGCGCCAGGGGGGGCTCCTACAATGAGCAGTTCTTC. Protein: CASSARGGSYNEQFF. The full variable domain, rest sourced from reference TRBV9 and TRBJ2-1, is DSGVTQTPKHLITATGQRVTLRCSPRSGDLSVYWYQQSLDQGLQFLIQYYNGEERAKGNILERFSAQQFPDLHSELNLSSLELGDSALYFCASSARGGSYNEQFFGPGTRLTVL.

V gene TRBV4-2 combines with J gene TRBJ2-2, with D unresolved. Germline loops: CDR1 LGHNA, CDR2 YNFKEQ. The CDR3 has 17 amino acids. V lost 1 base and J 8 bases, leaving 20 bases between the germline ends. CDR3 in DNA: TGTGCCAGCAGCCAAGCCACGCCCGGACGAGGCACGGGGGAGCTGTTTTTT. Its translation is CASSQATPGRGTGELFF.

This sequence joins TRBV19 and TRBJ2-1, with unresolved D. Germline V CDR1 and CDR2: LNHDA, SQIVND (reference sequence). V lost 6 bases and J lost 8, with 23 bases in between. The length of the CDR3 is 16 residues. CDR3: CASRNTNRYLRDEQFF. CDR3 DNA: TGTGCCAGTAGAAATACCAATAGATACTTAAGGGATGAGCAGTTCTTC.

The rearrangement uses TRBV29-1 and TRBJ2-2; TRBD2 aligns across 8 bases. The germline V gene encodes CDR1 SQVTM and CDR2 ANQGSEA. The CDR3 is 14 amino acids. Germline trimming cut 0 bases from V and 6 bases from J; bases unmatched to any gene: 3. The CDR3 nucleotides read TGCAGCGTTGAAGAAAATAGCGGGGCCGGGGAGCTGTTTTTT. This encodes CSVEENSGAGELFF.

This clone was observed a few times. The rearrangement uses TRBV2 and TRBJ1-2; TRBD1 might be the D (5 bases). CDR1 is SNHLY, CDR2 FYNNEI, per germline. Trimming took 10 bases from V and 4 from J, leaving 19 bases between them. CDR3 length: 14 amino acids. CDR3 region: CATPRQGPGYGYTF. CDR3 DNA: TGTGCCACCCCTCGGCAGGGTCCTGGCTATGGCTACACCTTC.

This clone was observed once. The chain has TRBV29-1 and TRBJ2-7; maybe TRBD1 (5 bases). Germline V gene data show CDR1 as SQVTM and CDR2 as ANQGSEA. The V end was cut by 1 base, the J end by 6 bases, with 16 bases between. This CDR3 region has 14 residues. The CDR3 nucleotides read TGCAGCGTTGAAGGGGGCGAGTATCCGGGCGAGCAGTACTTC. Protein: CSVEGGEYPGEQYF.

The chain combines TRBV11-3 with TRBJ2-5, with 8 bases matching TRBD1. Germline lookup yields CDR1 SGHNT and CDR2 YENEEA. The CDR3 covers 17 residues. The junction had 8 bases not matched to a gene; V was cut back by 2 bases and J by 0 bases. Written as DNA, the CDR3 is TGTGCCAGCAGCTTAAGGGGGGACAGGATGTACCAAGAGACCCAGTACTTC. This sequence encodes CASSLRGDRMYQETQYF.

The V and J genes are TRBV7-6 and TRBJ2-7; D is possibly TRBD2 (6 bases). The length of the CDR3 is 13 residues. Germline V CDR1 and CDR2: SGHVS, FNYEAQ. The V end was cut by 7 bases, the J end by 5 bases, with 15 bases between. In DNA, the CDR3 is TGTGCCAGCACCCCCGGGGAGGAGGACGAGCAGTACTTC. It translates to CASTPGEEDEQYF. Full variable domain (remainder filled in from reference TRBV7-6 and TRBJ2-7): GAGVSQSPRYKVTKRGQDVALRCDPISGHVSLYWYRQALGQGPEFLTYFNYEAQQDKSGLPNDRFSAERPEGSISTLTIQRTEQRDSAMYRCASTPGEEDEQYFGPGTRLTVT.

V gene TRBV2 combines with J gene TRBJ1-1, with 10 bases aligning to TRBD1. The CDR3 spans 15 residues. Per germline, CDR1 SNHLY and CDR2 FYNNEI. With V trimmed by 3 bases and J by 2 bases, 3 bases remained unmatched. The CDR3 protein is CASSDRTGGNTEAFF. The CDR3 region has the DNA TGTGCCAGCAGTGATCGGACAGGGGGTAACACTGAAGCTTTCTTT. Together with reference TRBV2 and TRBJ1-1, the CDR3 gives the full variable domain: EPEVTQTPSHQVTQMGQEVILRCVPISNHLYFYWYRQILGQKVEFLVSFYNNEISEKSEIFDDQFSVERPDGSNFTLKIRSTKLEDSAMYFCASSDRTGGNTEAFFGQGTRLTVV.

The rearrangement joins TRBV11-2 to TRBJ2-7; 8 nucleotides agree with TRBD1. Germline trimming cut 5 bases from V and 4 bases from J; bases unmatched to any gene: 7. Germline V lookup: CDR1 SGHAT, CDR2 FQNNGV. The CDR3 is made up of 14 amino acids. CDR3 DNA sequence: TGTGCCAGCAGCCTAGGACAGGGACAGTACGAGCAGTACTTC. Protein product: CASSLGQGQYEQYF.

V usage is TRBV7-8 and J usage is TRBJ2-7; 7 bases line up with TRBD2. J gave up 2 bases and V 4 bases, and 8 bases lay outside the gene matches. The CDR3 extends over 15 amino acids. From germline, CDR1 is SGHVS and CDR2 FQNEAQ. The CDR3 DNA reads TGTGCCAGCAGCTCCCGTACGGGGGGTACCTACGAGCAGTACTTC. It codes for CASSSRTGGTYEQYF. Combining the CDR3 with reference TRBV7-8 and TRBJ2-7 gives the whole variable domain GAGVSQSPRYKVAKRGQDVALRCDPISGHVSLFWYQQALGQGPEFLTYFQNEAQLDKSGLPSDRFFAERPEGSVSTLKIQRTQQEDSAVYLCASSSRTGGTYEQYFGPGTRLTVT.

The chain employs TRBV4-2 and TRBJ2-1; 9 nucleotides match TRBD2. CDR1 is LGHNA and CDR2 is YNFKEQ in the germline V gene. V lost 1 base, J lost 3 bases, and 1 base stayed unmatched. This CDR3 comprises 15 residues. The CDR3 loop is CASSQGREGYNEQFF. The CDR3 DNA is TGTGCCAGCAGCCAAGGGCGGGAGGGCTACAATGAGCAGTTCTTC.

This clone was seen once. The J gene is TRBJ2-7, the V gene TRBV6-5, with D maybe TRBD1 (5 bases). The germline V and J ends were trimmed by 6 bases and 3 bases, with 9 bases remaining between them. This CDR3 contains 12 residues. The V gene's germline CDR1 is MNHEY and CDR2 SVGAGI. CDR3 sequence (DNA): TGTGCCAGCAGAGACGGACACTACGAGCAGTACTTC. Residues: CASRDGHYEQYF.

The chain couples TRBV7-2 to TRBJ2-4; no reliable D call. Germline lookup yields CDR1 SGHTA and CDR2 FQGNSA. The CDR3 has 16 amino acids. V was trimmed by 3 bases and J by 1 base, leaving 13 bases between them. CDR3 coding DNA: TGTGCCAGCAGCTTTGGGCCCGTTAGGGCCAAAAACATTCAGTACTTC. Translation: CASSFGPVRAKNIQYF. The variable domain in full, with the rest retrieved from reference TRBV7-2 and TRBJ2-4, is GAGVSQSPSNKVTEKGKDVELRCDPISGHTALYWYRQSLGQGLEFLIYFQGNSAPDKSGLPSDRFSAERTGGSVSTLTIQRTQQEDSAVYLCASSFGPVRAKNIQYFGAGTRLSVL.

The DNA of the CDR3 is TGTGCCAGCGAGTCGGTAAACCACGAGCAGTACTTC. It codes for CASESVNHEQYF. The rearrangement links TRBV5-4 to TRBJ2-7; D unresolved. Trimming left V 7 bases short and J 5 bases short, with 13 bases between. Germline loops: CDR1 SGHNT, CDR2 YYREEE (reference sequence). The CDR3 covers 12 residues.

J is TRBJ2-2 and V is TRBV7-3; 10 bases map to TRBD2. The CDR3 totals 14 residues. Germline trimming cut 5 bases from V and 9 bases from J; bases unmatched to any gene: 6. The germline V gene encodes CDR1 SGHTA and CDR2 FQGTGA. The CDR3 is CASSALAGVRELFF. The DNA for the CDR3 is TGTGCCAGCAGCGCCCTAGCGGGAGTCAGGGAGCTGTTTTTT. Based on the CDR3 plus reference TRBV7-3 and TRBJ2-2, the full variable domain is GAGVSQTPSNKVTEKGKYVELRCDPISGHTALYWYRQSLGQGPEFLIYFQGTGAADDSGLPNDRFFAVRPEGSVSTLKIQRTERGDSAVYLCASSALAGVRELFFGEGSRLTVL.

V usage is TRBV19 and J usage is TRBJ1-5; D is undetermined. In germline, CDR1 is LNHDA, CDR2 SQIVND (reference sequence). Trimming stripped 11 bases from V and 2 bases from J, with 10 bases between. This CDR3 is 12 amino acids long. The CDR3 region is CASDEGNQPQHF. As DNA, the CDR3 is TGTGCCTCTGATGAGGGCAATCAGCCCCAGCATTTT.

The chain combines TRBV6-5 with TRBJ2-7, with 8 bases that match TRBD2. Germline V gives CDR1 MNHEY, CDR2 SVGAGI. V lost 5 bases, J lost 2 bases, and 2 bases stayed unmatched. The CDR3 covers 13 residues. CDR3 nucleotide sequence: TGTGCCAGCAGTGGACTAGCAACCTACGAGCAGTACTTC. This encodes CASSGLATYEQYF.

This chain joins TRBV7-9 and TRBJ2-2; 9 bases fit TRBD2. Germline V lookup: CDR1 SEHNR, CDR2 FQNEAQ (reference sequence). With V trimmed by 4 bases and J by 5 bases, 17 bases remained unmatched. The CDR3 is made up of 19 amino acids. The CDR3 reads CASSSVPGVAGVWTGELFF. The CDR3 DNA follows: TGTGCCAGCAGCTCAGTGCCGGGGGTAGCGGGAGTATGGACCGGGGAGCTGTTTTTT.

The rearrangement joins TRBV9 to TRBJ2-5; the D is unclear. V lost 0 bases and J 5 bases, leaving 14 bases between the germline ends. The CDR3 is 15 residues long. Germline V gives CDR1 SGDLS, CDR2 YYNGEE. The DNA of the CDR3 is TGTGCCAGCAGCGTAGGTGGAAGTTTCGTGGAGACCCAGTACTTC. It translates to CASSVGGSFVETQYF.